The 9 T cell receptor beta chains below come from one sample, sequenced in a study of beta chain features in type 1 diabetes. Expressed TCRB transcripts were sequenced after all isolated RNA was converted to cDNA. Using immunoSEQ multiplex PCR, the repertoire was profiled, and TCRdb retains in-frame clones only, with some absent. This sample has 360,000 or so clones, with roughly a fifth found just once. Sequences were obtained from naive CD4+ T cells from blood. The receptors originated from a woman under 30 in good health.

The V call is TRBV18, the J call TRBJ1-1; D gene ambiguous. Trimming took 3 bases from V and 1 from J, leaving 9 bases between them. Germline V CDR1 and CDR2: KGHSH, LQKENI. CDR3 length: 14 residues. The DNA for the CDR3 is TGTGCCAGCTCACCGGAGGCGGCGAACACTGAAGCTTTCTTT. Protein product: CASSPEAANTEAFF.

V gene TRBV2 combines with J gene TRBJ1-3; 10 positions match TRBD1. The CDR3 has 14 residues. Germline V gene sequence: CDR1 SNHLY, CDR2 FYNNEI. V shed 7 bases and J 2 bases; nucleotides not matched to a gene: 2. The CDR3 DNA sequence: TGTGCCAGCATGGACAGGGGGGCTGGAAACACCATATATTTT. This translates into CASMDRGAGNTIYF.

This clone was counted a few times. In nucleotides, the CDR3 is TGTGCCAGCAGCGCATCCGACAGGGTAATCCACTTT. This encodes CASSASDRVIHF. The chain recombines TRBV9 with TRBJ1-6; 7 nucleotides line up with TRBD1. The CDR3 has 12 residues. With 3 bases clipped from V and 17 bases from J, the junction kept 8 bases outside the gene matches. Looked up from germline, CDR1 is SGDLS and CDR2 is YYNGEE.

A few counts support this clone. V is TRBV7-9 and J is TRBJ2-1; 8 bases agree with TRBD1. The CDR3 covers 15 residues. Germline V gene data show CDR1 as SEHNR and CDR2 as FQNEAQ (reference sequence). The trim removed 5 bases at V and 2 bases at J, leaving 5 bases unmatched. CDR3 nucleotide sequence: TGTGCCAGCAGCCGTGACAGGGGTCCCTACAATGAGCAGTTCTTC. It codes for CASSRDRGPYNEQFF. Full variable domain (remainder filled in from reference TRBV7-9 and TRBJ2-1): DTGVSQNPRHKITKRGQNVTFRCDPISEHNRLYWYRQTLGQGPEFLTYFQNEAQLEKSRLLSDRFSAERPKGSFSTLEIQRTEQGDSAMYLCASSRDRGPYNEQFFGPGTRLTVL.

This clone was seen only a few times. In DNA form, the CDR3 reads TGTGCCAGCTCACCGACTCGGGAGAGGGGTTACAATGAGCAGTTCTTC. As protein: CASSPTRERGYNEQFF. V is TRBV18 and J is TRBJ2-1; perhaps TRBD2 as D (6 bases). The CDR3 totals 16 residues. Germline values: CDR1 KGHSH, CDR2 LQKENI. Trimming cost V 3 bases and J 4 bases, with 16 bases left between them.

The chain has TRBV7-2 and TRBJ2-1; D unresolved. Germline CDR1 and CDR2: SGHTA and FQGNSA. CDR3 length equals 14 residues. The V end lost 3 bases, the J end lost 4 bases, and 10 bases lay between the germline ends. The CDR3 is CASSFWARYNEQFF. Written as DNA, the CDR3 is TGTGCCAGCAGCTTTTGGGCCAGATACAATGAGCAGTTCTTC.

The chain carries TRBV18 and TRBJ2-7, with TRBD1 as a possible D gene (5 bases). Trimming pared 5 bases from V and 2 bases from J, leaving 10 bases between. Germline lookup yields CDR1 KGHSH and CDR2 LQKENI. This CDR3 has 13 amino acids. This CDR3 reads CASSVRQTYEQYF. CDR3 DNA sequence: TGTGCCAGCTCAGTTCGACAGACCTACGAGCAGTACTTC.

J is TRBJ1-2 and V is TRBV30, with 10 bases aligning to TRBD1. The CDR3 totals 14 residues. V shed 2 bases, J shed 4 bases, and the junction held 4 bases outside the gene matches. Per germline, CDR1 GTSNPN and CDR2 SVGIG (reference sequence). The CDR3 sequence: CAWSLTGGGYGYTF. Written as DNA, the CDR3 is TGTGCCTGGAGTTTGACAGGGGGCGGCTATGGCTACACCTTC.

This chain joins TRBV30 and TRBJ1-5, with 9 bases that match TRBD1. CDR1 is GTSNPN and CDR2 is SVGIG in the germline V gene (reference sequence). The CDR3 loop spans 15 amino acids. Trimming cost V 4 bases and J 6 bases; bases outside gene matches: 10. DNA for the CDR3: TGTGCCTGGAACCTGGGGACAGGGACGGGTCAGCCCCAGCATTTT. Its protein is CAWNLGTGTGQPQHF.